The T cell receptor (beta chain) under discussion was sequenced for a study of CD8 T cells in Susac syndrome. This CDR3 has 15 residues. Germline CDR1 LNHDA, CDR2 SQIVND (reference sequence). Trimming shortened V by 5 bases and J by 0 bases, and 11 bases separated the two germline ends. An input of about 0.45 to 1 ug of RNA was subjected to reverse transcription using random hexamers. Amplification of TCR beta CDR3 by immunoSEQ multiplex PCR spanned 54 Vbeta and 13 Jbeta. TCRdb re-called the immunoSEQ multiplex PCR reads through MiXCR, storing one row per CDR3 protein. The data hold approximately 120,000 distinct CDR3 sequences, with under 95% observed a single time. A word on this clonotype: The antigen is undetermined.

Findings of the study overall: The study recognized that its TCR sequencing and HLA analysis covered a relatively small number of individuals.

The clonotype comes from a human donor with multiple sclerosis. The chain links TRBV19 to TRBJ1-5; D is possibly TRBD1 (6 bases). What was sequenced was CD8+ T cells from PBMCs. CDR3 DNA sequence: TGTGCCAGTAGTTCGGACAGTTATAGCAATCAGCCCCAGCATTTT. Protein product: CASSSDSYSNQPQHF.